These T cell receptor beta chains were read from a single sample in a study of cytomegalovirus exposure and HLA in healthy donors. TCRdb keeps only in-frame clones here, not all; method: immunoSEQ multiplex PCR. In the table there are 200,000 to 250,000 clones, roughly 87% of which are singletons. Material: PBMCs. Source of these receptors: a woman between 18 and 30 years old in good health and CMV-seropositive. Both conserved end residues are part of each CDR3. Fields, in order: J gene, V gene, clone size, D gene, CDR3 DNA, CDR3 protein. D genes are given only for firm matches. The size entry is marked missing in some rows and otherwise reads once, few, many or a size class.

j_call: TRBJ2-5; v_call: TRBV5-8; clone_size: -; d_call: TRBD2; cdr3_nt: TGTGCCAGCAGCTTAGCCTTGGGTGGCGGGGGACAAGAGACCCAGTACTTC; cdr3_aa: CASSLALGGGGQETQYF
j_call: TRBJ1-2; v_call: TRBV5-4; clone_size: -; d_call: -; cdr3_nt: TGTGCCAGCAGCTTGGATCCAGGGATGAACTATGGCTACACCTTC; cdr3_aa: CASSLDPGMNYGYTF
j_call: TRBJ2-5; v_call: TRBV4-1; clone_size: -; d_call: TRBD2; cdr3_nt: TGCGCCAGCAGCCCGAATCCGGGAGGGACCCAGTACTTC; cdr3_aa: CASSPNPGGTQYF
j_call: TRBJ1-4; v_call: TRBV2; clone_size: -; d_call: -; cdr3_nt: TGTGCCAGCATGCGTATGTCCGGGGTGTATAATGAAAAACTGTTTTTT; cdr3_aa: CASMRMSGVYNEKLFF
j_call: TRBJ1-1; v_call: TRBV28; clone_size: -; d_call: -; cdr3_nt: TGTGCCAGCATCAACGGGGGGGCGAACACTGAAGCTTTCTTT; cdr3_aa: CASINGGANTEAFF
j_call: TRBJ2-7; v_call: TRBV7-7; clone_size: -; d_call: TRBD1; cdr3_nt: TGTGCTAGCAGCTTAGGGGACAGGGGCTACGAGCAGTACTTC; cdr3_aa: CASSLGDRGYEQYF
j_call: TRBJ2-1; v_call: TRBV5-4; clone_size: -; d_call: TRBD2; cdr3_nt: TGTGCCAGCAGCTCTTGGACTAGCGGAAACTCCTACAATGAGCAGTTCTTC; cdr3_aa: CASSSWTSGNSYNEQFF
j_call: TRBJ2-2; v_call: TRBV25-1; clone_size: -; d_call: -; cdr3_nt: TGTGCCAGCAAACCAGCGGAGATCGGGGAGCTGTTTTTT; cdr3_aa: CASKPAEIGELFF
j_call: TRBJ2-7; v_call: TRBV5-6; clone_size: -; d_call: -; cdr3_nt: TGTGCCAGCAGCCAACAGACGGGAATAACCTACGAGCAGTACTTC; cdr3_aa: CASSQQTGITYEQYF
j_call: TRBJ2-1; v_call: TRBV18; clone_size: -; d_call: TRBD1; cdr3_nt: TGTGCCAGCTCACCACCCCAGGACAGGGGTTTTGGTGAGCAGTTCTTC; cdr3_aa: CASSPPQDRGFGEQFF
j_call: TRBJ2-1; v_call: TRBV11-2; clone_size: -; d_call: TRBD2; cdr3_nt: TGTGCCAGCAGCTTACGAGCGGGAGGTTTCAATGAGCAGTTCTTC; cdr3_aa: CASSLRAGGFNEQFF
j_call: TRBJ1-1; v_call: TRBV6-5; clone_size: few; d_call: -; cdr3_nt: TGTGCCAGCAGGATACAGGTTTACACTGAAGCTTTCTTT; cdr3_aa: CASRIQVYTEAFF
j_call: TRBJ2-7; v_call: TRBV5-1; clone_size: -; d_call: TRBD1; cdr3_nt: TGCGCCAGCAGCTTGGGGACAGGGGCCTACGAGCAGTACTTC; cdr3_aa: CASSLGTGAYEQYF
j_call: TRBJ1-4; v_call: TRBV4-1; clone_size: -; d_call: TRBD1; cdr3_nt: TGCGCCAGCGAAGACAGGGCAGGCGCTGAAAAACTGTTTTTT; cdr3_aa: CASEDRAGAEKLFF
j_call: TRBJ2-7; v_call: TRBV4-1; clone_size: -; d_call: TRBD2; cdr3_nt: TGCGCCAGCAGCCAAGGGACTAGCGGGAGGGATTCCTACGAGCAGTACTTC; cdr3_aa: CASSQGTSGRDSYEQYF